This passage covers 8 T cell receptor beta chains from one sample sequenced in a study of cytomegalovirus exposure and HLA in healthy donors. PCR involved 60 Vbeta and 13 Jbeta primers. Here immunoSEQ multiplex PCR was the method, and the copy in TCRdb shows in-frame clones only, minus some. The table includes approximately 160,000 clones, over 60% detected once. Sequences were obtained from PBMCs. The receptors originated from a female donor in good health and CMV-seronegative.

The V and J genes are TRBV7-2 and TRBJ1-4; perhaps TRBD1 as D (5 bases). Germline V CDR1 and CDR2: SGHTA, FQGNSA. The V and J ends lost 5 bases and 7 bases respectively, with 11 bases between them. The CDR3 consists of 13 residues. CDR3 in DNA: TGTGCCAGCAGCCGGACCACAGGTGAAAAACTGTTTTTT. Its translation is CASSRTTGEKLFF. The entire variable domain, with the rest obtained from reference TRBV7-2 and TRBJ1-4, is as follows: GAGVSQSPSNKVTEKGKDVELRCDPISGHTALYWYRQSLGQGLEFLIYFQGNSAPDKSGLPSDRFSAERTGGSVSTLTIQRTQQEDSAVYLCASSRTTGEKLFFGSGTQLSVL.

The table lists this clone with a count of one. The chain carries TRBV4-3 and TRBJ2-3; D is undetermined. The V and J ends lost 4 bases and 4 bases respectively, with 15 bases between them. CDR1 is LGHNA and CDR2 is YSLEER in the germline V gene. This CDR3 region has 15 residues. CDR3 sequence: CASSRNKEFADTQYF. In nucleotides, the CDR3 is TGCGCCAGCAGCCGAAATAAGGAGTTCGCAGATACGCAGTATTTT.

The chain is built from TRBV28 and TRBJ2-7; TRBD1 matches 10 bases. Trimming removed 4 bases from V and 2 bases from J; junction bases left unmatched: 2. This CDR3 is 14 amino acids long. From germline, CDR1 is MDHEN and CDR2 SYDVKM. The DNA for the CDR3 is TGTGCCAGCAGTTCCGGGACAGGGGCCTACGAGCAGTACTTC. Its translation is CASSSGTGAYEQYF.

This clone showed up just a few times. This chain's CDR3 is CASRDQGYGNTIYF. DNA for the CDR3: TGTGCCAGCAGGGACCAGGGGTATGGAAACACCATATATTTT. The chain employs TRBV6-1 and TRBJ1-3; tentative D call: TRBD1 (6 bases). This CDR3 comprises 14 residues. From germline, CDR1 is MNHNS and CDR2 SASEGT. Trimming took off 6 bases at V and 3 bases at J, with 12 bases between the two ends.

The CDR3 reads CASRITGLTDAQFF. CDR3 DNA sequence: TGTGCCAGCAGGATAACGGGACTCACAGACGCGCAGTTCTTC. The V gene is TRBV7-9, the J gene TRBJ2-1; D possibly corresponds to TRBD2 (6 bases). This CDR3 region has 14 residues. The V gene lost 6 bases and the J gene lost 12 bases, with 21 bases spanning the gap. Germline CDR1 reads SEHNR; CDR2 reads FQNEAQ (reference sequence). The full variable domain, completed using reference TRBV7-9 and TRBJ2-1, is DTGVSQNPRHKITKRGQNVTFRCDPISEHNRLYWYRQTLGQGPEFLTYFQNEAQLEKSRLLSDRFSAERPKGSFSTLEIQRTEQGDSAMYLCASRITGLTDAQFFGPGTRLTVL.

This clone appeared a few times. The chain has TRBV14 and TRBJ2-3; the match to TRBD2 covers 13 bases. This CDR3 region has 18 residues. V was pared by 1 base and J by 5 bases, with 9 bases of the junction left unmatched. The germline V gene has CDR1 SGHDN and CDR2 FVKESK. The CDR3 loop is CASSQAGTSGDLGDTQYF. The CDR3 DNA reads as TGTGCCAGCAGCCAAGCCGGGACTAGCGGGGATCTAGGAGATACGCAGTATTTT.

The CDR3 region is CAISEPGQGIYGYTF. CDR3 bases: TGTGCCATCAGTGAACCGGGACAGGGAATCTATGGCTACACCTTC. The genes are TRBV10-3 and TRBJ1-2; TRBD1 matches at 9 bases. Per the germline V gene, CDR1 is ENHRY and CDR2 is SYGVKD. There are 15 residues in the CDR3. V shed 3 bases and J 4 bases; nucleotides not matched to a gene: 6.

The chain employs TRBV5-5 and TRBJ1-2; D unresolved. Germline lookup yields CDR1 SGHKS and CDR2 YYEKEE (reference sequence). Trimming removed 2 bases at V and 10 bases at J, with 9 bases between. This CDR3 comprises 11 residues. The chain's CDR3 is CASSFYGDYTF. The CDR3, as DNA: TGTGCCAGCAGCTTCTACGGGGACTACACCTTC.